This is a list of T cell receptor beta chains from one sample in a study of blood T cell repertoires in COVID-19. Only in-frame clones appear in the TCRdb table, and some are missing; sequencing was by immunoSEQ multiplex PCR. This table has approximately 35,000 clones, over 75% appearing once. The sequenced material came from peripheral blood. The receptors originated from a man between 60 and 75 years old with active COVID-19. Each CDR3 is given with its conserved first and last residue. The D gene is left open where the match is weak. Some rows have no size entry. The others give once, few or many, or a class for an expanded clone.

d_gene	v_gene	j_gene	abundance	CDR3aa	CDR3nt
-	TRBV18	TRBJ2-3	-	CASSPQRVPADTQYF	TGTGCCAGCTCACCACAGCGGGTTCCCGCAGATACGCAGTATTTT
TRBD1	TRBV4-2	TRBJ1-5	-	CASSQDKRQGSSQPQHF	TGTGCCAGCAGCCAAGATAAGCGACAGGGTTCAAGTCAGCCCCAGCATTTT
TRBD1	TRBV19	TRBJ2-7	once	CASSRGQGAYEQYF	TGTGCCAGTAGTAGGGGACAGGGGGCCTACGAGCAGTACTTC
-	TRBV11-2	TRBJ2-7	-	CASSLLALEQYF	TGTGCCAGCAGCTTACTAGCGTTGGAGCAGTACTTC
TRBD2	TRBV19	TRBJ2-1	-	CASSSTSGRWDEQFF	TGTGCCAGTAGTTCAACTAGCGGGAGGTGGGATGAGCAGTTCTTC
TRBD2	TRBV14	TRBJ2-1	-	CASSQAKLAGGPYNEQFF	TGTGCCAGCAGCCAAGCTAAACTAGCGGGAGGGCCCTACAATGAGCAGTTCTTC
TRBD2	TRBV5-1	TRBJ2-5	few	CASSFAGEETQYF	TGCGCCAGCAGCTTTGCGGGGGAGGAGACCCAGTACTTC
-	TRBV24-1	TRBJ2-3	-	CATSDSPGLDTQYF	TGTGCCACCAGTGATTCGCCGGGTTTAGATACGCAGTATTTT
TRBD1	TRBV24-1	TRBJ2-7	-	CATSDQGAPLYEQYF	TGTGCCACCAGTGACCAGGGGGCGCCCCTCTACGAGCAGTACTTC
TRBD1	TRBV6-5	TRBJ1-2	-	CASTQDRGLGYTF	TGTGCCAGCACTCAGGACAGGGGGCTTGGCTACACCTTC
TRBD1	TRBV7-9	TRBJ1-5	-	CASSFGTGGNQPQHF	TGTGCCAGCAGCTTCGGTACAGGGGGCAATCAGCCCCAGCATTTT
TRBD2	TRBV11-2	TRBJ2-7	few	CASSPGLAGAYEQYF	TGTGCCAGCAGCCCCGGACTAGCGGGTGCCTACGAGCAGTACTTC
-	TRBV6-6	TRBJ2-1	-	CASTRDSNEQFF	TGTGCCAGCACCAGGGATTCGAATGAGCAGTTCTTC
-	TRBV5-1	TRBJ2-1	-	CASSLDGSSYNEQFF	TGCGCCAGCAGCTTGGACGGGTCGTCGTACAATGAGCAGTTCTTC
-	TRBV6-6	TRBJ1-1	-	CASSYSPGNTEAFF	TGTGCCAGCAGTTACTCCCCAGGGAACACTGAAGCTTTCTTT
TRBD1	TRBV28	TRBJ2-2	-	CASSQAGTGNTGELFF	TGTGCCAGCAGTCAAGCCGGGACAGGGAACACCGGGGAGCTGTTTTTT
TRBD1	TRBV5-1	TRBJ1-3	-	CASSPTPTGSSGNTIYF	TGCGCCAGCAGCCCAACACCGACAGGGAGCTCTGGAAACACCATATATTTT
TRBD2	TRBV9	TRBJ2-4	-	CASSVGLAGVGAKNIQYF	TGTGCCAGCAGCGTGGGACTAGCGGGAGTCGGGGCCAAAAACATTCAGTACTTC
-	TRBV7-3	TRBJ2-1	-	CASSYDYRVEQFF	TGTGCCAGCAGTTACGACTACAGGGTTGAGCAGTTCTTC
-	TRBV28	TRBJ2-5	-	CASSSRETQYF	TGTGCCAGCAGTTCCCGTGAGACCCAGTACTTC
TRBD2	TRBV9	TRBJ2-2	-	CASTGDGGRTGELFF	TGTGCCAGCACCGGGGATGGCGGGAGAACCGGGGAGCTGTTTTTT
-	TRBV27	TRBJ1-2	few	CASSLQAAANYGYTF	TGTGCCAGCAGTTTACAGGCAGCAGCTAACTATGGCTACACCTTC